Below are 3 T cell receptor beta chains sequenced from a single sample in a study of Graves' ophthalmopathy and Graves' hyperthyroidism (dated by TCRdb to the late 2010s). The sequencing machine was an Illumina HiSeq 2000. For repertoire sequencing, the TCR beta CDR3 regions were amplified from RNA transcripts. A first-round RT-PCR used HTBI primers with the Qiagen OneStep RT-PCR kit, followed by a second-round multiplex PCR, size selection and purification. Clones were called with MiXCR by TCRdb after fastp trimmed the public reads at Q25, and only in-frame beta chains were retained. Every entry covers one CDR3 protein and lists the most common genes and DNA from its rows. Present in this sample are about 1.1 million distinct CDR3 sequences, about two fifths of which were seen just once. The biggest ten clones account for around 10% of the sample. Input material: peripheral blood or thyroid tissue (not recorded which). Every receptor here comes from an adult man with Graves' hyperthyroidism.

This clonotype was detected ten times or more. Germline and junction disagree at one end, which may indicate a read error. The chain joins TRBV4-3 to TRBJ2-2; D is possibly TRBD1 (5 bases). The CDR3 is made up of 13 amino acids. Per the germline V gene, CDR1 is LGHNA and CDR2 is YSLEER. The CDR3 bases are TGTGCCAGCAGCCAGGGCGGCACCGGGGAGCTGTTTTTT. Protein sequence: CASSQGGTGELFF.

This sequence joins TRBV20-1 and TRBJ2-5, with 7 bases fitting TRBD1. The ends lost 7 bases at V and 5 bases at J; junction bases unmatched: 13. This CDR3 region has 14 residues. Per germline, CDR1 DFQATT and CDR2 SNEGSKA (reference sequence). The CDR3 nucleotides are TGCAGTGTTGGTCGGACAGGTCGGTGGGAGACCCAGTACTTC. Translation: CSVGRTGRWETQYF.

This chain links TRBV25-1 with TRBJ1-1, with D possibly TRBD1 on 6 matching bases. The CDR3 extends over 17 amino acids. Looked up from germline, CDR1 is MGHDK and CDR2 is SYGVNS. V was cut by 1 base and J by 5 bases, with 20 bases left in between. The CDR3 DNA reads TGTGCCAGCAGTGAATGGGGGCAGGGGAAAGGTGAGACTGAAGCTTTCTTT. It yields the protein CASSEWGQGKGETEAFF.